The text below deals with one T cell receptor beta chain. The specificity of this receptor is unknown. No per-base quality is available; no much larger clone lies one base away. Looking up the germline V gene (reference sequence) yields CDR1 MNHNY and CDR2 SVGAGI. The CDR3 starts with the cysteine, ends with the phenylalanine, and has 13 residues. The retained sequence is limited to the CDR3, 39 bases, with the frame set at the first base. Relative to germline, V is missing 6 bases and J is missing 3 bases, with 4 bases of the junction outside any gene match. The data derive from a study of beta chain features in type 1 diabetes listed by TCRdb under 2018. Describing the broader study: Patients and healthy donors did not differ in mean age, gender distribution, total cell number or subset yield. Across all samples, 107,917,701 sorted cells were examined, and cell number per subset correlated strongly with RNA yield. Whereas all 30 or so donors provided naive and central memory subsets, regulatory and stem cell-like memory subsets were isolated from just 8 patients and about eight healthy donors. In the study, TCRB repertoires of sorted circulating CD4+ T cell subsets from recently diagnosed type 1 diabetes patients were compared with those of matched healthy donors. General conclusions and limits of the study: Shorter templates might have been favored by PCR, but patient and control samples were amplified and corrected together, so both groups would have been affected equally by any skew. Naive, central memory and regulatory TCRB repertoires appeared to be more similar among patients than among healthy donors. At VDJ recombination sites, type 1 diabetes patients had fewer insertions and more deleted nucleotides, which implies abnormalities in thymic rearrangement. A moderate but significant shortening of TCRB CDR3 length was observed in type 1 diabetes patients in all four CD4+ subsets. Only small numbers of individuals were included in the HLA sub-analyses, which left unresolved whether HLA type had any influence on TCRB rearrangement. Because cDNA rather than genomic DNA was sequenced, highly expressing activated cells could have been over-represented, although no difference in activation and CD3 levels was found between groups.

The entire amount of isolated RNA was reverse transcribed using the High Capacity cDNA Reverse Transcription Kit, so the sequenced TCRB transcripts were expressed ones. Deep immunoSEQ sequencing was performed on naive, central memory and regulatory T cell samples, with an average of roughly 3.3 million total reads per sample. After sorted cells were lysed in RLT buffer, RNA was extracted with DNase-treated RNeasy Micro or Mini kits, with the choice depending on cell number. To prevent cross-contamination, each cell subset was processed individually, whereas patient and healthy donor samples were processed jointly. The immunoSEQ multiplex PCR was used to amplify TCRB sequences from cDNA, generating 87-bp fragments that spanned the CDR3 region. The amplicons were sequenced using the Illumina HiSeq platform. In the authors' own workflow: Synthetic template baselines were used to correct PCR bias computationally, reads within Hamming distance 2 were collapsed, and singletons that could not be merged were discarded. Reads were aligned to IMGT to assign V, D and J genes, CDR3 length, and insertions or deletions at six rearrangement sites. Within each subset, clonotype counts were normalized to the number of sorted cells before true diversity and Gini coefficients were calculated with the tcR R package. Repertoire sharing was quantified using the overlap coefficient calculated on TCRB nucleotide sequences. Out-of-frame TCRB sequences from naive cells were analyzed as a proxy for the pre-selection repertoire. TCRdb holds this immuneACCESS table with in-frame rearrangements only. Some clones are missing; in checked studies, unresolved V genes explain under half, and the rest has no known cause. The V and J calls and clone size are taken from that table; D and trimming were inferred from the DNA. The sample yields 810,000 or so clones; roughly 15% were counted once. Of the sample, roughly 0.025% falls within the top ten clones.

A single peripheral blood draw of approximately 120 mL on average was collected from each donor into heparinised tubes. A BD FACSAria II and a panel including CD45RO, CCR7, CD25, CD127, CD95 and CD27 were used to sort naive, central memory, regulatory and stem cell-like memory CD4+ T cells. Every sorted population had a purity above 98%. PBMCs were isolated immediately by Lymphoprep density gradient centrifugation and stained directly without culture. To minimize batch effects, samples were stained and sorted in pairs, one healthy donor with one patient per experiment. The specimen sequenced was naive CD4+ T cells from blood. The cell subset or site tag for this specimen amounts to: true naive CD4+ T cells. The sequence joins TRBV6-6 to TRBJ2-7; a stretch of 8 junction bases matches TRBD1. The sequence was collected from a woman younger than 35 in good health. The DNA sequence is TGTGCCAGCAGGAGGACAGGGAGCTACGAGCAGTACTTC. This is translated as CASRRTGSYEQYF.